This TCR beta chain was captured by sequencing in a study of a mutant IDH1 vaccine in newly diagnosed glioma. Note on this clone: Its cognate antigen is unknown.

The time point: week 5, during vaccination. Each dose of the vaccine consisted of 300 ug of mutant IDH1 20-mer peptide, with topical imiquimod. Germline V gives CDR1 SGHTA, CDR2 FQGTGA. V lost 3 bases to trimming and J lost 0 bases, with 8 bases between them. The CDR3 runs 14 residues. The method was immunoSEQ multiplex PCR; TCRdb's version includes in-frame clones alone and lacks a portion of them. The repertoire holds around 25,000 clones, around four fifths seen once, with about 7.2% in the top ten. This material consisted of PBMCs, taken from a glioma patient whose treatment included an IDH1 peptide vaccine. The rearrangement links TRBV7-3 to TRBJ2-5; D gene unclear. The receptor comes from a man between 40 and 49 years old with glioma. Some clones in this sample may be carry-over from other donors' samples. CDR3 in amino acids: CASSFGTYQETQYF. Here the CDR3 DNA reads TGTGCCAGCAGCTTCGGTACGTACCAAGAGACCCAGTACTTC. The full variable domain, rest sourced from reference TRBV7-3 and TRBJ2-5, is GAGVSQTPSNKVTEKGKYVELRCDPISGHTALYWYRQSLGQGPEFLIYFQGTGAADDSGLPNDRFFAVRPEGSVSTLKIQRTERGDSAVYLCASSFGTYQETQYFGPGTRLLVL.